These 26 T cell receptor beta chains originate from one sample sequenced in a study of cytomegalovirus exposure and HLA in healthy donors. Researchers ran the PCR with 60 Vbeta and 13 Jbeta primers. Sequenced by immunoSEQ multiplex PCR; TCRdb stores in-frame clones only, minus some. The sample shows about 55,000 clones, and roughly 9.6% sits with its ten largest clones. Sequences were obtained from PBMCs. Receptor source: a man aged 50-59 years in good health and CMV-seropositive.

The rearrangement uses TRBV11-2 and TRBJ1-1; D is unresolved. The CDR3 has 13 residues. Between the trimmed V and J ends, which lost 6 bases and 1 base, there was a span of 9 bases. From germline, CDR1 is SGHAT and CDR2 FQNNGV. As DNA, the CDR3 is TGTGCCAGCAGTCTTCAACAGAACACTGAAGCTTTCTTT. Translating gives CASSLQQNTEAFF. Full variable domain (outside the CDR3, taken from reference TRBV11-2 and TRBJ1-1): EAGVAQSPRYKIIEKRQSVAFWCNPISGHATLYWYQQILGQGPKLLIQFQNNGVVDDSQLPKDRFSAERLKGVDSTLKIQPAKLEDSAVYLCASSLQQNTEAFFGQGTRLTVV.

The V gene is TRBV6-5, the J gene TRBJ2-1; 9 bases are a match to TRBD1. The CDR3 is 15 amino acids. V gave up 2 bases and J gave up 6 bases; unmatched junction bases: 5. CDR1 and CDR2 from the germline V gene are MNHEY and SVGAGI. DNA of the CDR3: TGTGCCAGCAGTTACGGAGGGGACAGGGTCAATGAGCAGTTCTTC. Amino acids: CASSYGGDRVNEQFF.

The CDR3 DNA follows: TGTGCCAGCAGTACCCAACAGGTGTTAATTGGAAACACCATATATTTT. As protein: CASSTQQVLIGNTIYF. V gene TRBV28 combines with J gene TRBJ1-3, with D possibly being TRBD1 (5 bases). Germline V gene sequence: CDR1 MDHEN, CDR2 SYDVKM. Trimming cost V 5 bases and J 3 bases, with 17 bases left between them. CDR3 length: 16 residues.

The rearrangement links TRBV28 to TRBJ1-4; D is undetermined. Germline CDR1 MDHEN, CDR2 SYDVKM. Trimming took 10 bases from V and 12 from J, leaving 18 bases between them. The CDR3 has 12 amino acids. The CDR3 is CATTSGKTELFF. CDR3 sequence (DNA): TGTGCCACCACATCGGGTAAGACGGAACTGTTTTTT.

Points on this clone: The limits of the CDR3 on the DNA are not certain, so only TCRdb's listed CDR3 is given. The chain links TRBV2 to TRBJ1-5. CDR1 SNHLY and CDR2 FYNNEI come from the germline V gene. Inclusive of both ends, the CDR3 amounts to 16 amino acids. CDR3 protein: CASTSEGLNSNQPQHF.

This chain links TRBV2 with TRBJ1-4; unclear D gene. The V and J ends lost 4 bases and 2 bases respectively, with 11 bases between them. Per the germline V gene, CDR1 is SNHLY and CDR2 is FYNNEI. CDR3 size: 15 residues. The DNA of the CDR3 is TGTGCCAGCAGTGTATCCGGTTGGACTAATGAAAAACTGTTTTTT. Protein: CASSVSGWTNEKLFF.

The chain carries TRBV7-3 and TRBJ2-1; 7 nucleotides line up with TRBD2. From germline, CDR1 is SGHTA and CDR2 FQGTGA. V lost 2 bases, J lost 9 bases, and 7 bases stayed unmatched. This CDR3 has 14 amino acids. The CDR3 protein is CASSLGGSGGEQFF. CDR3 coding DNA: TGTGCCAGCAGCTTAGGCGGGAGCGGCGGTGAGCAGTTCTTC.

This CDR3 is CASSPRTGSGNTIYF. Written as DNA, the CDR3 is TGTGCCAGTAGTCCAAGGACAGGGAGTGGAAACACCATATATTTT. The chain uses TRBV19 and TRBJ1-3; 8 nucleotides agree with TRBD1. The CDR3 has 15 residues. Germline lookup yields CDR1 LNHDA and CDR2 SQIVND (reference sequence). Trimming took 5 bases from V and 3 from J; bases not matched to a gene: 6.

The gene calls are TRBV18 and TRBJ2-1, with D maybe TRBD1 (6 bases). In germline, CDR1 is KGHSH, CDR2 LQKENI. This CDR3 comprises 14 residues. Trimming took 3 bases from V and 6 from J, leaving 12 bases between them. Here the CDR3 reads CASSPRTVPNEQFF. CDR3 bases: TGTGCCAGCTCACCGAGGACAGTTCCCAATGAGCAGTTCTTC.

The J gene is TRBJ2-7, the V gene TRBV6-6; 7 nucleotides agree with TRBD2. With V trimmed by 7 bases and J by 5 bases, 14 bases remained unmatched. Germline CDR1 MNHNY, CDR2 SVGAGI (reference sequence). This CDR3 is 15 amino acids long. The CDR3 sequence: CASTWGGSQPHEQYF. In DNA form, the CDR3 reads TGTGCCAGCACCTGGGGGGGTTCCCAGCCCCACGAGCAGTACTTC.

Concerning this clone: The germline gene is not matched at one end of the junction; a read error may be the cause. J is TRBJ1-6 and V is TRBV30, with D possibly being TRBD1 (6 bases). CDR1 is GTSNPN, CDR2 SVGIG, per germline (reference sequence). The CDR3 length is 15 residues. CDR3 DNA sequence: TGTGCCGGGAGGGTAGGGGGCTCCTATAATTCACCCCTCCACTTT. Translating it yields CAGRVGGSYNSPLHF.

The chain is built from TRBV29-1 and TRBJ2-7; 7 bases line up with TRBD1. Germline trimming cut 7 bases from V and 5 bases from J; bases unmatched to any gene: 11. The germline CDR1 and CDR2 sequences are SQVTM and ANQGSEA. This CDR3 has 13 residues. CDR3 nucleotides: TGCAGCGCCTTGGAAAGGGGGCGCCACGAGCAGTACTTC. It yields the protein CSALERGRHEQYF.

This chain links TRBV7-2 with TRBJ2-7; 9 nucleotides line up with TRBD1. V lost 4 bases and J lost 2; bases outside the gene matches: 6. This CDR3 comprises 15 residues. Germline-derived CDR1 and CDR2 are SGHTA and FQGNSA. The CDR3 coding sequence is TGTGCCAGCAGCTCGCCCGGGACAGGGACCTACGAGCAGTACTTC. Protein product: CASSSPGTGTYEQYF.

The chain joins TRBV4-1 to TRBJ2-6; the match to TRBD1 covers 8 bases. The germline gives CDR1 MGHRA, CDR2 YSYEKL. Losses at the gene ends were 4 bases for V and 0 bases for J; bases not matched to a gene: 8. CDR3 length: 18 residues. This CDR3 reads CASSPRQGSLSGANVLTF. CDR3 DNA: TGCGCCAGCAGCCCTCGACAGGGGTCCCTCTCTGGGGCCAACGTCCTGACTTTC.

The V call is TRBV6-5, the J call TRBJ2-7; TRBD1 matches at 8 bases. Germline CDR1 reads MNHEY; CDR2 reads SVGAGI. The CDR3 has 15 residues. V shed 4 bases, J shed 3 bases, and the junction held 8 bases outside the gene matches. Written as DNA, the CDR3 is TGTGCCAGCAGTTTCGACAGGGGAGGTAACTACGAGCAGTACTTC. Translation: CASSFDRGGNYEQYF.

The chain is built from TRBV29-1 and TRBJ2-7, with D unclear. Germline assignment: CDR1 SQVTM and CDR2 ANQGSEA. This CDR3 is built from 11 residues. The CDR3 spells CIWWSSYEQYF. The CDR3 DNA sequence: TGCATCTGGTGGAGTTCCTACGAGCAGTACTTC.

The genes are TRBV7-2 and TRBJ2-7, with TRBD2 matching over 11 bases. With 5 bases clipped from V and 3 bases from J, the junction kept 9 bases outside the gene matches. The CDR3 length is 16 residues. CDR1 SGHTA and CDR2 FQGNSA come from the germline V gene. The CDR3 here is CASSPGLAGDYYEQYF. CDR3 coding DNA: TGTGCCAGCAGCCCCGGACTAGCGGGCGACTACTACGAGCAGTACTTC.

The chain joins TRBV13 to TRBJ1-6; maybe TRBD1 (6 bases). Trimming took 5 bases from V and 10 from J, leaving 15 bases between them. The CDR3 runs 14 residues. Germline assignment: CDR1 PRHDT and CDR2 FYEKMQ (reference sequence). The chain's CDR3 is CASSLQGVGSPLHF. The CDR3 DNA reads TGTGCCAGCAGCCTACAGGGAGTGGGGTCACCCCTCCACTTT.

The chain links TRBV29-1 to TRBJ2-7; the match to TRBD1 covers 9 bases. The CDR3 totals 14 residues. Trimming removed 2 bases from V and 3 bases from J; junction bases left unmatched: 5. Germline loops: CDR1 SQVTM, CDR2 ANQGSEA. The CDR3 region has the DNA TGCAGCGTTGAATCCGGGACAGGGCTCTACGAGCAGTACTTC. It specifies CSVESGTGLYEQYF.

V is TRBV6-6 and J is TRBJ2-1; 8 nucleotides match TRBD2. The J segment lost 4 bases and the V segment lost 5 bases, leaving 7 bases of the junction unmatched. Germline lookup yields CDR1 MNHNY and CDR2 SVGAGI (reference sequence). The CDR3 has 15 residues. In DNA form, the CDR3 reads TGTGCCAGCAGTCCAAGCGGGAGTACTTACAATGAGCAGTTCTTC. Translating gives CASSPSGSTYNEQFF.

The CDR3 protein is CASSPGGVGAYEQYF. CDR3 in DNA: TGTGCCAGCTCACCGGGGGGAGTGGGCGCCTACGAGCAGTACTTC. The chain recombines TRBV18 with TRBJ2-7; TRBD2 might be the D (6 bases). The CDR3 has 15 residues. Germline V gene sequence: CDR1 KGHSH, CDR2 LQKENI. V was cut by 3 bases and J by 2 bases, with 14 bases left in between.

The chain uses TRBV10-2 and TRBJ2-5; 8 nucleotides line up with TRBD1. V dropped 7 bases and J dropped 4; count of bases not matched to a gene: 11. This CDR3 is 15 amino acids long. The germline V gene has CDR1 WSHSY and CDR2 SAAADI. The CDR3 sequence is CASTPDRAGGETQYF. The CDR3, as DNA: TGCGCCAGCACCCCGGACAGGGCTGGAGGAGAGACCCAGTACTTC.

The gene calls are TRBV19 and TRBJ1-1; D is perhaps TRBD1 (5 bases). V lost 3 bases to trimming and J lost 4 bases, with 9 bases between them. This CDR3 comprises 13 residues. Germline CDR1 and CDR2: LNHDA and SQIVND (reference sequence). CDR3 region: CASSMRGGTEAFF. CDR3 bases: TGTGCCAGTAGTATGAGGGGAGGCACTGAAGCTTTCTTT. The variable domain in full, completed from reference TRBV19 and TRBJ1-1, reads DGGITQSPKYLFRKEGQNVTLSCEQNLNHDAMYWYRQDPGQGLRLIYYSQIVNDFQKGDIAEGYSVSREKKESFPLTVTSAQKNPTAFYLCASSMRGGTEAFFGQGTRLTVV.

The rearrangement joins TRBV7-3 to TRBJ2-3; weak D call: TRBD2 (5 bases). CDR3 length: 17 amino acids. V was clipped by 2 bases and J by 2 bases, with 17 bases between them. Germline values: CDR1 SGHTA, CDR2 FQGTGA. CDR3 sequence reads: CASSLGGPGRLTDTQYF. The CDR3 DNA reads TGTGCCAGCAGCTTAGGAGGTCCGGGTAGACTCACAGATACGCAGTATTTT.

The V and J genes are TRBV28 and TRBJ2-5, with 7 positions matching TRBD2. Germline CDR1 is MDHEN and CDR2 is SYDVKM. The CDR3 runs to 14 residues. V lost 6 bases and J lost 5; bases outside the gene matches: 9. CDR3: CASSAQWGGETQYF. CDR3 coding DNA: TGTGCCAGCAGCGCCCAGTGGGGGGGGGAGACCCAGTACTTC.

This chain connects TRBV7-6 to TRBJ2-7; 12 bases are a match to TRBD2. Germline V CDR1 and CDR2: SGHVS, FNYEAQ. The V segment lost 2 bases and the J segment 3 bases; nucleotides outside the gene matches: 5. This CDR3 is 16 amino acids long. The CDR3 region is CASSLKTSGSSYEQYF. CDR3 bases: TGTGCCAGCAGCTTAAAGACTAGCGGGAGTAGCTACGAGCAGTACTTC.